This record looks at one T cell receptor beta chain sequence and its context. These data are taken from a study of shared clonotypes between healthy human individuals. Clones were sequenced by immunoSEQ multiplex PCR, and TCRdb holds only the in-frame ones, with some missing. Seen here are some 2 million clones, 85% to 95% observed once, and the top ten hold more than 0.1%. The germline CDR1 and CDR2 sequences are GTSNPN and SVGIG (reference sequence). Trimming stripped 4 bases from V and 2 bases from J, with 9 bases between. The CDR3 totals 12 residues. Sequencing input: naive CD4+ T cells sorted from blood. Sample subset: CD45RA+ positively selected. This chain connects TRBV30 to TRBJ2-7; D remains unclear. The sequence was obtained from a man between 18 and 35 years old in good health. The CDR3 here is CAWNSLAYEQYF. CDR3 DNA sequence: TGTGCCTGGAATTCCCTAGCCTACGAGCAGTACTTC.